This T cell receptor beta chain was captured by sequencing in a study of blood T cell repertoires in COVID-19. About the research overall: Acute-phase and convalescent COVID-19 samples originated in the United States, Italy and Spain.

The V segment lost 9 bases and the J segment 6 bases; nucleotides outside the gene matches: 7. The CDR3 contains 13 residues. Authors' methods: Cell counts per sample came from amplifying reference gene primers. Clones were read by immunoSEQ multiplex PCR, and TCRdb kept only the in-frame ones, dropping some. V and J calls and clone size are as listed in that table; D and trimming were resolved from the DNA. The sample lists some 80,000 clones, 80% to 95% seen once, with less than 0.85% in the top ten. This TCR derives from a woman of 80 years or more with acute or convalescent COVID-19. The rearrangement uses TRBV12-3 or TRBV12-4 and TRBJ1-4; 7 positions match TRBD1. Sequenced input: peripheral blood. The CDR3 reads CASRTGQHEKLFF. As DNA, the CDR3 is TGTGCCAGTAGAACGGGACAGCATGAAAAACTGTTTTTT.